A selection of T cell receptor beta chains follows, all from one sample in a study of blood T cell repertoires in COVID-19. This table comes from immunoSEQ multiplex PCR, and its TCRdb copy is limited to in-frame clones, with some not included. The sample carries some 45,000 clones, 75% to 85% recorded once. Material: peripheral blood. Receptor source: an elderly man in a cohort sampled during active COVID-19. The conserved cysteine and the conserved F or W are not part of the CDR3 here.

V gene | CDR3 length | CDR3 protein
TRBV5-4 | 12 | ASSPGGYNSPLH
TRBV6-5 | 13 | ASSYSRQSTGELF
TRBV9 | 13 | ASSATGGMNTEAF
TRBV2 | 15 | ASSMGLAGTRSDTQY
TRBV30 | 9 | AWMQGAGYT
TRBV19 | 15 | ASTPLGGTSGANVLT
TRBV19 | 14 | ASRDRGNNANTEAF
TRBV30 | 14 | AWSAGSTGKKGTQY
TRBV6-4 | 12 | ASISTSGTHEQY
TRBV10-3 | 12 | AISDSRAISPLH
TRBV11-3 | 10 | ASSHVADTQY
TRBV15 | 14 | ATSRDSQTSSTEAF
TRBV7-9 | 10 | ASTQRGNEAF
TRBV5-6 | 12 | ASTGDPISNEQF
TRBV2 | 10 | ASSSTQETQY
TRBV18 | 13 | ASSPQGQGSTEAF
TRBV14 | 13 | ASSHPTDGSYEQY
TRBV28 | 11 | ASSLGNGQGKY
TRBV2 | 12 | ASSVGSRTDTQY
TRBV5-6 | 13 | ASSSDSRPTYEQY
TRBV5-1 | 12 | ASSQGQGTGGYT
TRBV10-3 | 12 | AISTGGSVHGYT
TRBV27 | 14 | ASSLKTGGDSYEQY
TRBV11-3 | 11 | ASSLQGGNEQF
TRBV19 | 14 | ASSIVGLERGDEQF
TRBV4-3 | 15 | ASSQDLRGLGQETQY
TRBV7-8 | 14 | ASSLGSGRASDEQF
TRBV3-1/TRBV3-2 | 11 | ASSQVTGGAGT
TRBV2 | 10 | ASSTRDYGYT
TRBV5-1 | 12 | ASSLAGGSYEQY
TRBV15 | 15 | ATSRKDSRSNTGELF
TRBV28 | 12 | ASRSTGLPYEQY
TRBV12-3/TRBV12-4 | 10 | ASSPNTREQY
TRBV28 | 13 | ASSPPTGADSPLH
TRBV5-1 | 13 | ASSLEAGFNEKLF
TRBV2 | 14 | ASSPGGGGLNSPLH